The present T cell receptor beta chain was sequenced within a study of blood T cell repertoires in COVID-19. In the study overall: In each case, the material was cDNA or gDNA derived from T cells, B-cell-depleted T cells, or PBMCs.

This clone was seen a handful of times. Profiling relied on immunoSEQ multiplex PCR, and the TCRdb table lists in-frame clones only, not all of them. The sample contains 130,000 to 150,000 clones, about nine tenths of which appear only once. This CDR3 is built from 14 residues. The V and J ends lost 4 bases and 3 bases, in that order; junction bases with no gene match: 6. Per the germline V gene, CDR1 is SGDLS and CDR2 is YYNGEE. Sequenced: peripheral blood. This chain uses TRBV9 with TRBJ1-1, with 7 positions matching TRBD1. The TCR originated in a human donor in a cohort sampled during active COVID-19. The CDR3 protein is CASSPGTADTEAFF. CDR3 nucleotide sequence: TGTGCCAGCAGCCCCGGGACAGCTGACACTGAAGCTTTCTTT.